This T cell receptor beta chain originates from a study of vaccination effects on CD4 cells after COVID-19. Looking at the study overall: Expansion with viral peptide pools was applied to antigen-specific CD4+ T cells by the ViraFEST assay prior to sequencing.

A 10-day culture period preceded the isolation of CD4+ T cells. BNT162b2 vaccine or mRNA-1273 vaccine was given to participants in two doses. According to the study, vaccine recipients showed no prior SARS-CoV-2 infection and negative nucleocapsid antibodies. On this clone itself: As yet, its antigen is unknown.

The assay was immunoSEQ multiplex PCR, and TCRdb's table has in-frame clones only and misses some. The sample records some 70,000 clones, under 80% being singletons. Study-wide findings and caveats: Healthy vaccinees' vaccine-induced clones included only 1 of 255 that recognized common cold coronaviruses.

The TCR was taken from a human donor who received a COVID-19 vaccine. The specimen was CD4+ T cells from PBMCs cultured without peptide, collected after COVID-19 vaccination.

The CDR3 region has the DNA TGCGCCAGCAGCCAACCAACTGGACAGTTAAAAAACTCTGGAAACACCATATATTTT. This translates into CASSQPTGQLKNSGNTIYF. The chain employs TRBV4-1 and TRBJ1-3, with D possibly matching TRBD1 (6 bases). The CDR3 has 19 amino acids. CDR1 is MGHRA, CDR2 YSYEKL, per germline. V shed 2 bases and J shed 0 bases, with 20 bases lying between them.